This TCR beta chain was found in a study of T-cell reconstitution after alpha-beta-depleted transplantation in children. The CDR3 has 18 residues. Trimming cost V 5 bases and J 4 bases; bases outside gene matches: 14. The germline CDR1 and CDR2 sequences are SGHAT and FQDESV (reference sequence). This clonotype was counted a few times. Construction of the TCRbeta library involved unique molecular identifiers. A single record per CDR3 protein comes from TCRdb applying MiXCR to the PCR reads. Of around 400,000 distinct CDR3 sequences detected, approximately 10% appear once; the ten largest clones hold roughly 5.5%.

The chain joins TRBV11-1 to TRBJ2-5, with 12 positions matching TRBD2. The sequenced sample was PBMCs from the stem cell graft donor, obtained from the stem cell graft. This clonotype was obtained from a human donor who donated a stem cell graft to a child with acute myeloid leukemia. The CDR3 sequence is CASSPSRTSGMGGETQYF. CDR3 nucleotide sequence: TGTGCCAGCAGCCCGAGCCGGACTAGCGGGATGGGCGGAGAGACCCAGTACTTC. Full variable domain (outside the CDR3, taken from reference TRBV11-1 and TRBJ2-5): EAEVAQSPRYKITEKSQAVAFWCDPISGHATLYWYRQILGQGPELLVQFQDESVVDDSQLPKDRFSAERLKGVDSTLKIQPAELGDSAMYLCASSPSRTSGMGGETQYFGPGTRLLVL.